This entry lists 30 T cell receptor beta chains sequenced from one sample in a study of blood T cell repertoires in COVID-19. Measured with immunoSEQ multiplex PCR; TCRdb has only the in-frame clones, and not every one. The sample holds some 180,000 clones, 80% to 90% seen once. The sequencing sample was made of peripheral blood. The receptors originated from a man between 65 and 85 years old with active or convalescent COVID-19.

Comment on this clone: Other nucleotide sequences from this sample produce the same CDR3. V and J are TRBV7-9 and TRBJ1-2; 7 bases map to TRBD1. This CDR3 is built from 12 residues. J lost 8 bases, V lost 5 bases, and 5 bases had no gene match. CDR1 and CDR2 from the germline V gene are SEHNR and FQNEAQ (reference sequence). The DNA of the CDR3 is TGTGCCAGCAGCCTGAGACAGGGCGGCTACACCTTC. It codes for CASSLRQGGYTF.

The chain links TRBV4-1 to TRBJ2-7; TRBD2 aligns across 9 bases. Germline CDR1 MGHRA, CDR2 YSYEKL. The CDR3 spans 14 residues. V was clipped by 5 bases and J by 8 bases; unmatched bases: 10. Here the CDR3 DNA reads TGCGCCAGCAGCTCAACGCAGGGACTAGCAAAGCAGTACTTC. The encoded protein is CASSSTQGLAKQYF.

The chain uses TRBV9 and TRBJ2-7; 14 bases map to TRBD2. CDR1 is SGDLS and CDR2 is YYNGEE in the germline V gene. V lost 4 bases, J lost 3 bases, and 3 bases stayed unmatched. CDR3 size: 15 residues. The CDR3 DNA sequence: TGTGCCAGCAGCCCCGGGACTAGCGGGAGCTACGAGCAGTACTTC. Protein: CASSPGTSGSYEQYF.

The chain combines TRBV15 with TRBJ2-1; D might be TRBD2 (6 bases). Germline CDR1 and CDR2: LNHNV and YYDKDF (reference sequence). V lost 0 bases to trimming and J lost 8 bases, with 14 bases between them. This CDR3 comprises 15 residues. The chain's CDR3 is CATSREGLGWDEQFF. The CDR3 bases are TGTGCCACCAGCAGAGAGGGACTGGGATGGGATGAGCAGTTCTTC.

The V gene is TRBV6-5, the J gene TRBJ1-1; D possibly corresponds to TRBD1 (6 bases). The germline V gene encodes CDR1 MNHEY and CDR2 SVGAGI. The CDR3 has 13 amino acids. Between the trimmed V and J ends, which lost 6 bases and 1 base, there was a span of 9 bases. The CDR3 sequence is CASRLTGNTEAFF. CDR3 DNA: TGTGCCAGCAGACTGACAGGGAACACTGAAGCTTTCTTT.

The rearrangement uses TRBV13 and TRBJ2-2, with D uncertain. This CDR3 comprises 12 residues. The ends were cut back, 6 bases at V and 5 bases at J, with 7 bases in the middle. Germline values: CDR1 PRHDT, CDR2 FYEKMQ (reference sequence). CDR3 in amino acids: CASRVQTGELFF. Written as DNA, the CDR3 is TGTGCCAGCAGAGTACAGACCGGGGAGCTGTTTTTT. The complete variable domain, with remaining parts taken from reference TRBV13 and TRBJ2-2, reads AAGVIQSPRHLIKEKRETATLKCYPIPRHDTVYWYQQGPGQDPQFLISFYEKMQSDKGSIPDRFSAQQFSDYHSELNMSSLELGDSALYFCASRVQTGELFFGEGSRLTVL.

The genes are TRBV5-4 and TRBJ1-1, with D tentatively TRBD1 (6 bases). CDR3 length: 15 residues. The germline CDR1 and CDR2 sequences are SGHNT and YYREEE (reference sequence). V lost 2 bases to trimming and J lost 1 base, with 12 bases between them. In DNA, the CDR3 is TGTGCCAGCAGCTTTGGACAGTCGGGGAACACTGAAGCTTTCTTT. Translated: CASSFGQSGNTEAFF.

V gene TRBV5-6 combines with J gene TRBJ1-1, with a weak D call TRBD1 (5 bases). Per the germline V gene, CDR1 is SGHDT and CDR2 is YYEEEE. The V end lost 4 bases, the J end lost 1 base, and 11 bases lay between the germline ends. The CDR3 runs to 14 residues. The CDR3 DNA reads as TGTGCCAGCAGCCCGGTGGGGGGGAACACTGAAGCTTTCTTT. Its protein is CASSPVGGNTEAFF.

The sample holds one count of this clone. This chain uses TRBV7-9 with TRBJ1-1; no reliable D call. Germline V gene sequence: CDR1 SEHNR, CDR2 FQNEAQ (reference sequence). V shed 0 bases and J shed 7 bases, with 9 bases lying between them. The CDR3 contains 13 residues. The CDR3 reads CASSLANTNEAFF. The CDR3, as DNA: TGTGCCAGCAGCTTAGCGAATACAAATGAAGCTTTCTTT.

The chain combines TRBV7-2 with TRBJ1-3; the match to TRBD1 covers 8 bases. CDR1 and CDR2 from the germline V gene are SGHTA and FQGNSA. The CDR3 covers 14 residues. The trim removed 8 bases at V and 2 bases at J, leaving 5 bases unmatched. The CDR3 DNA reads TGTGCCAGCGGACAGGGAGGCACTGGAAACACCATATATTTT. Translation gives CASGQGGTGNTIYF.

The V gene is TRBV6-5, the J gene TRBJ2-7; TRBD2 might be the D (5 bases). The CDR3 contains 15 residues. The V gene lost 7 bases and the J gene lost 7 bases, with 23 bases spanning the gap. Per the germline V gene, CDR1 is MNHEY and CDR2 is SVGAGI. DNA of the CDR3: TGTGCCAGCACCCTTGGACGTGGGCGACTACTGGAGCAGTACTTC. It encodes CASTLGRGRLLEQYF.

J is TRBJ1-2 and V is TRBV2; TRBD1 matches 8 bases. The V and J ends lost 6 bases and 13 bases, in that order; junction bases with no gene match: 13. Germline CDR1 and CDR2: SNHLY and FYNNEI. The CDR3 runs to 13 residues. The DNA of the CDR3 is TGTGCCAGCAGCTCGACGGGACAGGCTTATTCCACCTTC. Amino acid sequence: CASSSTGQAYSTF.

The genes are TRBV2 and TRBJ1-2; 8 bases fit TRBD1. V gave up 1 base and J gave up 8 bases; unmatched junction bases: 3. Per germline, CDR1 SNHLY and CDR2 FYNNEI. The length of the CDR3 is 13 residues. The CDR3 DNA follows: TGTGCCAGCAGTGAAGGCAGGGGGCGAGGCTACACCTTC. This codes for CASSEGRGRGYTF.

CDR3 amino acids: CASSPQSGVETEAFF. The CDR3 DNA reads TGTGCCAGTAGCCCTCAGTCAGGGGTAGAAACTGAAGCTTTCTTT. V is TRBV19 and J is TRBJ1-1; tentatively, D is TRBD1 (6 bases). Germline CDR1 reads LNHDA; CDR2 reads SQIVND (reference sequence). The germline V and J ends were trimmed by 6 bases and 5 bases, with 19 bases remaining between them. This CDR3 is built from 15 residues.

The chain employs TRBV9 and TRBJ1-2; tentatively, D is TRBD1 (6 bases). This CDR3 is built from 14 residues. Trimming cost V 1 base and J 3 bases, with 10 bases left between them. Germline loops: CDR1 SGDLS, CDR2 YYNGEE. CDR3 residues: CASSVNRDDYGYTF. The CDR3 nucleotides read TGTGCCAGCAGCGTAAACAGGGATGACTATGGCTACACCTTC.

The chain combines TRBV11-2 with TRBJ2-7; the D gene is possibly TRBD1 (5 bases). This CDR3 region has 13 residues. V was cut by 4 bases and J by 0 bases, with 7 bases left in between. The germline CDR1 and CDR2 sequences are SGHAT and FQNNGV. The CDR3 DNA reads TGTGCCAGCAGCTCCGACAGCTCCTACGAGCAGTACTTC. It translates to CASSSDSSYEQYF. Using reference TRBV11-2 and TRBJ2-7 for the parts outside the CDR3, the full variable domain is EAGVAQSPRYKIIEKRQSVAFWCNPISGHATLYWYQQILGQGPKLLIQFQNNGVVDDSQLPKDRFSAERLKGVDSTLKIQPAKLEDSAVYLCASSSDSSYEQYFGPGTRLTVT.

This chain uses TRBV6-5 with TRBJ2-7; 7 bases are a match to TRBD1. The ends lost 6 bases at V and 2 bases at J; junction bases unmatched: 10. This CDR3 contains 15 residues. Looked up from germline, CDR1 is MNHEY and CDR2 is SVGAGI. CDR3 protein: CASSKSRGSAYEQYF. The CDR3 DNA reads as TGTGCCAGCAGCAAAAGCAGGGGGTCTGCCTACGAGCAGTACTTC.

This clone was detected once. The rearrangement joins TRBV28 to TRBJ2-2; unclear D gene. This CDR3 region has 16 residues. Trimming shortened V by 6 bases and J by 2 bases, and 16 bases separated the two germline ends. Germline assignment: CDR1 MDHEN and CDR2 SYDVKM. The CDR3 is CASRGVTALNTGELFF. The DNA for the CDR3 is TGTGCCAGCAGAGGTGTCACAGCTCTTAACACCGGGGAGCTGTTTTTT.

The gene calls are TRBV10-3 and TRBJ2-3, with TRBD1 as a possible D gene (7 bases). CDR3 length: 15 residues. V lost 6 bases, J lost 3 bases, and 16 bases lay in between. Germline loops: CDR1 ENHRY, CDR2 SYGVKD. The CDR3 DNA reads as TGTGCCATCAGCCAACAGGGGAGCGGGACAGATACGCAGTATTTT. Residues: CAISQQGSGTDTQYF.

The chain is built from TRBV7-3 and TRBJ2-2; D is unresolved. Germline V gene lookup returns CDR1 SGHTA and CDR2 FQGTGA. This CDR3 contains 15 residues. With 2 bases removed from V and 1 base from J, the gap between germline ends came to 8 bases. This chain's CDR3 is CASSLVGGNTGELFF. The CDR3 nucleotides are TGTGCCAGCAGCTTAGTTGGCGGGAACACCGGGGAGCTGTTTTTT. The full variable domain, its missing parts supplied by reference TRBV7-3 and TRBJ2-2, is GAGVSQTPSNKVTEKGKYVELRCDPISGHTALYWYRQSLGQGPEFLIYFQGTGAADDSGLPNDRFFAVRPEGSVSTLKIQRTERGDSAVYLCASSLVGGNTGELFFGEGSRLTVL.

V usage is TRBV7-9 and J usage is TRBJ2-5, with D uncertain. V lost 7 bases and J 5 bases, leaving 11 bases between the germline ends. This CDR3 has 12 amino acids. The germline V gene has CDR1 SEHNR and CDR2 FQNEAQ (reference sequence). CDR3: CASTPQRETQYF. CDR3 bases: TGTGCCAGCACTCCTCAGAGGGAGACCCAGTACTTC.

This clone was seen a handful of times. The CDR3 is CASSFSQGNNSPLHF. CDR3 bases: TGTGCCAGCAGCTTTTCGCAGGGCAACAATTCACCCCTCCACTTT. This chain connects TRBV5-4 to TRBJ1-6; TRBD1 is a possible D gene (5 bases). V was clipped by 2 bases and J by 7 bases, with 13 bases between them. Germline CDR1 is SGHNT and CDR2 is YYREEE (reference sequence). The CDR3 runs to 15 residues.

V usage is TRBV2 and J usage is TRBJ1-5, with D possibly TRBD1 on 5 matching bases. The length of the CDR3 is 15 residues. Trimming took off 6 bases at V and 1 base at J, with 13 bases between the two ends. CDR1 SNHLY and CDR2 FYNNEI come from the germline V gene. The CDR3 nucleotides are TGTGCCAGCAGGAAGACAGCTTTAAGCAATCAGCCCCAGCATTTT. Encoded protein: CASRKTALSNQPQHF.

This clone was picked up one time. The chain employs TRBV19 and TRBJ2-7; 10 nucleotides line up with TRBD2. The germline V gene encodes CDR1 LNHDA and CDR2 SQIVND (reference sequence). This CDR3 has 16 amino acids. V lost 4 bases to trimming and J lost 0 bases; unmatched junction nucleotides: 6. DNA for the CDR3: TGTGCCAGTAGTACCTGGACTAGCGGAAACTCCTACGAGCAGTACTTC. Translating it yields CASSTWTSGNSYEQYF.

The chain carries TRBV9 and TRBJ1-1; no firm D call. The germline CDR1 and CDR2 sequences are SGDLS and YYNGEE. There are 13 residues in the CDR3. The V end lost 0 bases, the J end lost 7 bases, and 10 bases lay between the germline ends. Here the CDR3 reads CASSVGQEGEAFF. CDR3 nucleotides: TGTGCCAGCAGCGTAGGTCAGGAGGGTGAAGCTTTCTTT.

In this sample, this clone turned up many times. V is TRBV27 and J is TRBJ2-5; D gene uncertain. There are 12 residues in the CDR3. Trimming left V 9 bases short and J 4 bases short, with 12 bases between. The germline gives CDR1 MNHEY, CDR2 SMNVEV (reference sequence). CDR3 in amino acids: CARRWRRETQYF. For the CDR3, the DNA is TGTGCCAGGAGGTGGCGACGAGAGACCCAGTACTTC.

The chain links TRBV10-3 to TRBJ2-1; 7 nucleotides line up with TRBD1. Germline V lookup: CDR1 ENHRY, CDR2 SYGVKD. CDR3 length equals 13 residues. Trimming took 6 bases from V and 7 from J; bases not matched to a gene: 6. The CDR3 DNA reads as TGTGCCATCAGGGGGGACAGCCTTAATGAGCAGTTCTTC. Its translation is CAIRGDSLNEQFF.

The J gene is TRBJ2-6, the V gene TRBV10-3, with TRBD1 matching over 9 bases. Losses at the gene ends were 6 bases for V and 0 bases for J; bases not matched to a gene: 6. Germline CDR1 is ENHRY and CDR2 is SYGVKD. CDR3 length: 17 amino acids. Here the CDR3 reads CAIRAGQGVSGANVLTF. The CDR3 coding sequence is TGTGCCATCAGAGCGGGACAGGGCGTCTCTGGGGCCAACGTCCTGACTTTC.

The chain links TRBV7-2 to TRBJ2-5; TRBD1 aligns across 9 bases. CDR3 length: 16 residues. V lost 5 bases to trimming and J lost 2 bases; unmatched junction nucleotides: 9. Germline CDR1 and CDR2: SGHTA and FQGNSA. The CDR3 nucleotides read TGTGCCAGCAGCCCTAGCGGACAGGGGAGGCAAGAGACCCAGTACTTC. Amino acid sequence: CASSPSGQGRQETQYF.

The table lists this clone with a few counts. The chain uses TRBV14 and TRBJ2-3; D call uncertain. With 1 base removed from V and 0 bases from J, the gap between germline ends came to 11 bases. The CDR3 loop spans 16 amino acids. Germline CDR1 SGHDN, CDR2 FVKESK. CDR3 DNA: TGTGCCAGCAGCCAAGTAATGTCCCCTAGCACAGATACGCAGTATTTT. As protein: CASSQVMSPSTDTQYF.